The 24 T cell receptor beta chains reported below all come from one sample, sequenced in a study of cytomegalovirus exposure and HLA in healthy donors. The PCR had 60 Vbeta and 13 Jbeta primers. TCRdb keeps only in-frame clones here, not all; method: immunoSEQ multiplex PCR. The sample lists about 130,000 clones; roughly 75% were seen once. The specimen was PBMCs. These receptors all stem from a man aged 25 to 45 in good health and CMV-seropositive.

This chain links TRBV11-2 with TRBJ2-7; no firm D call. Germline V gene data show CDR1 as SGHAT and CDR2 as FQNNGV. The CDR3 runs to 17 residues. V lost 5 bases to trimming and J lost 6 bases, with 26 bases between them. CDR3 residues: CASSPHSGRRRNSEQYF. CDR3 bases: TGTGCCAGCAGCCCCCACTCCGGCCGGAGAAGAAATTCCGAGCAGTACTTC.

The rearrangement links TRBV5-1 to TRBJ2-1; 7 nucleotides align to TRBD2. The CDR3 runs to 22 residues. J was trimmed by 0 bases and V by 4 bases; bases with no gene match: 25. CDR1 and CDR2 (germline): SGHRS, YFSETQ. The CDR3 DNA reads TGCGCCAGCAGCGGGCCGTGGCGGGAGCGGCCAACTTATGGGAACTCCTACAATGAGCAGTTCTTC. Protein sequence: CASSGPWRERPTYGNSYNEQFF.

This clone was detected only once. CDR3 protein: CASTETGRTEAFF. CDR3 coding DNA: TGCGCCAGCACCGAGACAGGGAGAACTGAAGCTTTCTTT. The chain carries TRBV4-1 and TRBJ1-1, with 7 bases fitting TRBD1. Trimming removed 7 bases from V and 5 bases from J; junction bases left unmatched: 7. The CDR3 has 13 amino acids. CDR1 and CDR2 (germline): MGHRA, YSYEKL.

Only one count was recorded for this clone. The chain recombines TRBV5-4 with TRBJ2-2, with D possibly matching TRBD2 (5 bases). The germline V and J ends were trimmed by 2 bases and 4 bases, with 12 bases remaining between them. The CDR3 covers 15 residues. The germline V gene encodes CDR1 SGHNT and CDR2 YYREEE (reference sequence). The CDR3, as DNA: TGTGCCAGCAGCTTAGGAGGATTTGGCACCGGGGAGCTGTTTTTT. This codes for CASSLGGFGTGELFF. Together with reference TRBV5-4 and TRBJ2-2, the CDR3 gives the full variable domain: ETGVTQSPTHLIKTRGQQVTLRCSSQSGHNTVSWYQQALGQGPQFIFQYYREEENGRGNFPPRFSGLQFPNYSSELNVNALELDDSALYLCASSLGGFGTGELFFGEGSRLTVL.

The CDR3 here is CAWSVRIGNEQFF. Here the CDR3 DNA reads TGTGCCTGGAGTGTACGTATCGGCAATGAGCAGTTCTTC. The V and J genes are TRBV30 and TRBJ2-1; no clear D gene. V was cut by 0 bases and J by 6 bases, with 9 bases left in between. The CDR3 is made up of 13 amino acids. Germline V gene lookup returns CDR1 GTSNPN and CDR2 SVGIG (reference sequence).

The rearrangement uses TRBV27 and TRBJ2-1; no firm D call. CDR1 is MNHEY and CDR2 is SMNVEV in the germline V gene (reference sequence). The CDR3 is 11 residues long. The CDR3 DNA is TGTGCTGTTTCTAGGAGCAATGAGCAGTTCTTC. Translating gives CAVSRSNEQFF.

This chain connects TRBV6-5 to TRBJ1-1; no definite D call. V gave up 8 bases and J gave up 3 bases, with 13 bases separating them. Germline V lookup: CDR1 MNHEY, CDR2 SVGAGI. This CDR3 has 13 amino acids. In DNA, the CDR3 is TGTGCCAGCCGACCCGGCGGGGACACTGAAGCTTTCTTT. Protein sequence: CASRPGGDTEAFF.

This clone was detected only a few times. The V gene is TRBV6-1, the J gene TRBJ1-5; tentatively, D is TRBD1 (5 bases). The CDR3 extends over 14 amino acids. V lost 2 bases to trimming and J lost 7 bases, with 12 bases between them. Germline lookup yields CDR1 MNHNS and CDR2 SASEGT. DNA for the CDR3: TGTGCCAGCAGTGAATCAGGGCTGCGGCAGCCCCAGCATTTT. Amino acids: CASSESGLRQPQHF.

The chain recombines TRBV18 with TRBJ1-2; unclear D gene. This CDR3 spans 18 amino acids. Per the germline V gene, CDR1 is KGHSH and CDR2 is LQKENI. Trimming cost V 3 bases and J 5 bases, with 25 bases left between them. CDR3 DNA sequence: TGTGCCAGCTCACCTTCCTCATATACCCTGAACAGCCTATATGGCTACACCTTC. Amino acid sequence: CASSPSSYTLNSLYGYTF.

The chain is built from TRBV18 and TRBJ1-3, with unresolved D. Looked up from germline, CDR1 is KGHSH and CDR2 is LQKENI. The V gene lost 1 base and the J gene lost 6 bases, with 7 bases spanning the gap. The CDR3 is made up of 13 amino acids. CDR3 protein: CASSPREINTIYF. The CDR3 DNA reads TGTGCCAGCTCACCACGGGAGATAAACACCATATATTTT.

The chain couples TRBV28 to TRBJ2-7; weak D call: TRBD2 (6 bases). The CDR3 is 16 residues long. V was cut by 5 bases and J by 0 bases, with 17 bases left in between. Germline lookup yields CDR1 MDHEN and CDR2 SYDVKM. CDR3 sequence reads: CASSIVGLFPSYEQYF. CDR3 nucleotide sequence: TGTGCCAGCAGTATCGTGGGACTGTTCCCCTCCTACGAGCAGTACTTC.

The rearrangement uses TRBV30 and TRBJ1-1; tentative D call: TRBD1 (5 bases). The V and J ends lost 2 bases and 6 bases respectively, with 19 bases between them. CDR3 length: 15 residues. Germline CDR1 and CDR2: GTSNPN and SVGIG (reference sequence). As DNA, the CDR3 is TGTGCCTGGAGTATAACGATCAGGGAAGGATCTGAAGCTTTCTTT. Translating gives CAWSITIREGSEAFF.

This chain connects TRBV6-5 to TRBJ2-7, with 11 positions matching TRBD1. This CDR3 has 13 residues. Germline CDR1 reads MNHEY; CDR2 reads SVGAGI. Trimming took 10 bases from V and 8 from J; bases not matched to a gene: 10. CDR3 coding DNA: TGTGCCACTAGGACAGGGGGCGATGTTAAGCAGTACTTC. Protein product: CATRTGGDVKQYF.

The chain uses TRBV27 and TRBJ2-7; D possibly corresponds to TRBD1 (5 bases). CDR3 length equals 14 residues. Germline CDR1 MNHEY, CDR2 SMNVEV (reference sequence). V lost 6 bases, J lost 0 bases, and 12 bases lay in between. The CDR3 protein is CASSRTGYSYEQYF. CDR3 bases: TGTGCCAGCAGCAGAACAGGATACTCCTACGAGCAGTACTTC.

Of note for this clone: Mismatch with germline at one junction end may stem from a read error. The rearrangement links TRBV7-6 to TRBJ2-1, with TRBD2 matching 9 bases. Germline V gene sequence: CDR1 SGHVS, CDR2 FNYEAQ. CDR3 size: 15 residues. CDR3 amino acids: CANSRTRREGNEQFF. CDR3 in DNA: TGTGCCAACAGCAGGACTAGGCGGGAGGGAAATGAGCAGTTCTTC.

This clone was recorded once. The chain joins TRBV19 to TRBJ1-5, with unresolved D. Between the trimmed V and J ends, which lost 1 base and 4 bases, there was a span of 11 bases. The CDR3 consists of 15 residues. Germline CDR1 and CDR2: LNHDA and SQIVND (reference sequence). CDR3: CASSIAGRQNQPQHF. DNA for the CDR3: TGTGCCAGTAGTATAGCTGGCAGACAAAATCAGCCCCAGCATTTT.

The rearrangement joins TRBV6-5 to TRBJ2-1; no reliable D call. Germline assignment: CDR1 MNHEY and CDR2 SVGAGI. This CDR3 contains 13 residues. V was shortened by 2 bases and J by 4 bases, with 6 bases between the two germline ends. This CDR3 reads CASSYTGYNEQFF. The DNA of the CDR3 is TGTGCCAGCAGTTACACCGGGTACAATGAGCAGTTCTTC.

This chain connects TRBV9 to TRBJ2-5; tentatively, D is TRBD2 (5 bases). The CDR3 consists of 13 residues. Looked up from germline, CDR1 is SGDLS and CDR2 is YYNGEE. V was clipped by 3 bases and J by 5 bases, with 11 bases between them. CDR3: CASSARPGETQYF. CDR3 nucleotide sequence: TGTGCCAGCAGCGCCAGGCCGGGGGAGACCCAGTACTTC.

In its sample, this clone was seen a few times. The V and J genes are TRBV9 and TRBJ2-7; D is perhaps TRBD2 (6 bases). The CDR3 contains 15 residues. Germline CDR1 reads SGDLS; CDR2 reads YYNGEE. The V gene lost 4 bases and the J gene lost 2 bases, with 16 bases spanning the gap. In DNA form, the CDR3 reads TGTGCCAGCAGCTTGGAAGGAGGGGAACCCTACGAGCAGTACTTC. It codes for CASSLEGGEPYEQYF.

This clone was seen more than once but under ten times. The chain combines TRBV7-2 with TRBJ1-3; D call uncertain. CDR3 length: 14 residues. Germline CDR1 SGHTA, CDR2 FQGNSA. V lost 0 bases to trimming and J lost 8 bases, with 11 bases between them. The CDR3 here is CASSLATASDTIYF. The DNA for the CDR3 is TGTGCCAGCAGCTTAGCCACAGCCTCGGACACCATATATTTT.

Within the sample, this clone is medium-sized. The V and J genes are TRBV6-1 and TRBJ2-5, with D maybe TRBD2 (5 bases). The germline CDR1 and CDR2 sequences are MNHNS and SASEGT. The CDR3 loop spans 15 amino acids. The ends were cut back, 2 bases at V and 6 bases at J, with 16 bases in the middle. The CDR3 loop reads CASSETPGVGKTQYF. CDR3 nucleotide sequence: TGTGCCAGCAGTGAAACCCCCGGGGTGGGAAAGACCCAGTACTTC.

The CDR3 coding sequence is TGTGCCAGCAGCCCACCTGGACAGCGTTCCTACGAGCAGTACTTC. Residues: CASSPPGQRSYEQYF. The rearrangement links TRBV11-2 to TRBJ2-7; a possible D gene is TRBD1 (6 bases). The CDR3 has 15 amino acids. The V end lost 5 bases, the J end lost 1 base, and 15 bases lay between the germline ends. Germline loops: CDR1 SGHAT, CDR2 FQNNGV.

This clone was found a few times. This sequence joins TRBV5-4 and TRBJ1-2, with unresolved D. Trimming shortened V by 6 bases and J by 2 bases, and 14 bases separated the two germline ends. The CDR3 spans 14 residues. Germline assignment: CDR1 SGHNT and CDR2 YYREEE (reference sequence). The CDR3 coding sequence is TGTGCCAGCACCTCACCGAGGGAGAACTATGGCTACACCTTC. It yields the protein CASTSPRENYGYTF.

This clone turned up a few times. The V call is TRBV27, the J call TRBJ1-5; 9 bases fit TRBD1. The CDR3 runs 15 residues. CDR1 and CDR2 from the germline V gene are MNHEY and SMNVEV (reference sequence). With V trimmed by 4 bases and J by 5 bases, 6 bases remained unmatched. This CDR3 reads CASSSGQGGDQPQHF. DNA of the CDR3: TGTGCCAGCAGTTCGGGACAGGGTGGAGATCAGCCCCAGCATTTT.